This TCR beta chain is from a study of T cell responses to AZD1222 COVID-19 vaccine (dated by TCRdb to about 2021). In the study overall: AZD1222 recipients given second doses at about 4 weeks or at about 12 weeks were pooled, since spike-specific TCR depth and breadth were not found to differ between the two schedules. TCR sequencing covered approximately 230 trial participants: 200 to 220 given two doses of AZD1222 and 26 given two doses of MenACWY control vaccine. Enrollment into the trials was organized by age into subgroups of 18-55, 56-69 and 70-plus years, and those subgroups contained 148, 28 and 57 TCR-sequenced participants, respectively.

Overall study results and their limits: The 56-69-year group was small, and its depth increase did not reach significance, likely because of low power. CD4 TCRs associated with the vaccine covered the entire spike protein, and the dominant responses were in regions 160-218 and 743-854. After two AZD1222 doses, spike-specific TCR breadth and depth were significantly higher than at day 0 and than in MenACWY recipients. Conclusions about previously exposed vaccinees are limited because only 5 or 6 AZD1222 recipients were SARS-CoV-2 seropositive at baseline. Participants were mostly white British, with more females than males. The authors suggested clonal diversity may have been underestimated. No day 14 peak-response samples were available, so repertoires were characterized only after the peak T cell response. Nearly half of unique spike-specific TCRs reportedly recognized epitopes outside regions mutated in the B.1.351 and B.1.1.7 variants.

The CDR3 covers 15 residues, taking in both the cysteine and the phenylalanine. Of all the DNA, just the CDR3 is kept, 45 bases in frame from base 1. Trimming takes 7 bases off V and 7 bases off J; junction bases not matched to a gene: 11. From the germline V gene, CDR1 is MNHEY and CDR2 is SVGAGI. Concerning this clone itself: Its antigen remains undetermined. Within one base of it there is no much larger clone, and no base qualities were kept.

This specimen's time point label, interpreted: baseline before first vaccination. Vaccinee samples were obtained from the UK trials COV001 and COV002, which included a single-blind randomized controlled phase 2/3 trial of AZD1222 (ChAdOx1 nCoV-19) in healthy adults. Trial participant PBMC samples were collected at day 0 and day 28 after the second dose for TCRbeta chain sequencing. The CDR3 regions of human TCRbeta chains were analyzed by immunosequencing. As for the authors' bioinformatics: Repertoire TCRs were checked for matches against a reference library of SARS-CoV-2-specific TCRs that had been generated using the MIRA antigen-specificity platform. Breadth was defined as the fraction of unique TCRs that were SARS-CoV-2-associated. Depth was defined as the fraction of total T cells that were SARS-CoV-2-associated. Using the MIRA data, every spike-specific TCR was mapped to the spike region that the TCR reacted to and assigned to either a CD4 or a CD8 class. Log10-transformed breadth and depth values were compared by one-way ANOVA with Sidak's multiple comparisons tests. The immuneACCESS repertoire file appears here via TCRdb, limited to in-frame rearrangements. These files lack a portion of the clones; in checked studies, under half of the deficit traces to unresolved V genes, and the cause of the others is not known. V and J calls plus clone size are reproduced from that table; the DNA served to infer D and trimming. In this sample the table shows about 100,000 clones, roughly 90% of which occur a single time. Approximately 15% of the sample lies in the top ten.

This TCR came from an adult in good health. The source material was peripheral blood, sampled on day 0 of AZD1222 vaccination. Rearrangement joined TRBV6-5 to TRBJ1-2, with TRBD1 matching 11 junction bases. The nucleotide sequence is TGTGCCAGCATACCGGACAGGGGGCGCCTGATTGGCTACACCTTC. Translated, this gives CASIPDRGRLIGYTF.